These 31 T cell receptor beta chains originate from one sample sequenced in a study of patients and donors after allogeneic stem cell transplantation. Using its own MiXCR run on the RT-PCR reads, TCRdb lists one record per CDR3 protein. The repertoire has approximately 200,000 distinct CDR3 sequences, less than 45% of them found once; the top ten carry less than 40%. The sample consisted of blood, either unsorted or a sorted T cell fraction (not recorded which). The receptors were gathered from a human donor who was either an allogeneic HSCT recipient or a stem cell or donor lymphocyte infusion donor (not recorded which). It is not recorded whose cells these are; they may come from a transplant donor.

This chain links TRBV6-5 with TRBJ1-1; perhaps TRBD1 as D (5 bases). The CDR3 totals 18 residues. V was clipped by 1 base and J by 1 base, with 19 bases between them. The germline V gene has CDR1 MNHEY and CDR2 SVGAGI. CDR3 in DNA: TGTGCCAGCAGTTACTACACACAGTCGACAGACTCGAACACTGAAGCTTTCTTT. Amino acid sequence: CASSYYTQSTDSNTEAFF.

A few counts support this clonotype. The V call is TRBV4-3, the J call TRBJ2-1; the match to TRBD2 covers 12 bases. V shed 4 bases, J shed 4 bases, and the junction held 8 bases outside the gene matches. The CDR3 runs to 17 residues. The V gene's germline CDR1 is LGHNA and CDR2 YSLEER. CDR3 sequence (DNA): TGCGCCAGCAGCCCGCGACTAGCGGGGGCCCCTTACAATGAGCAGTTCTTC. It specifies CASSPRLAGAPYNEQFF.

This clonotype was detected a few times. This sequence joins TRBV6-6 and TRBJ1-5; 10 positions agree with TRBD1. In germline, CDR1 is MNHNY, CDR2 SVGAGI (reference sequence). The CDR3 length is 15 residues. The V and J ends lost 8 bases and 3 bases, in that order; junction bases with no gene match: 7. The CDR3 reads CASASGTGDNQPQHF. CDR3 bases: TGTGCCAGCGCCAGCGGGACAGGGGACAATCAGCCCCAGCATTTT.

This clonotype was observed a few times. The chain couples TRBV9 to TRBJ2-1, with D maybe TRBD1 (5 bases). Germline CDR1 reads SGDLS; CDR2 reads YYNGEE. V was shortened by 3 bases and J by 7 bases, with 20 bases between the two germline ends. This CDR3 has 16 amino acids. CDR3 loop: CASSAQVLPLENEQFF. The CDR3 bases are TGTGCCAGCAGCGCACAGGTCCTCCCCCTGGAGAATGAGCAGTTCTTC. Filled out from reference TRBV9 and TRBJ2-1, the complete variable domain reads DSGVTQTPKHLITATGQRVTLRCSPRSGDLSVYWYQQSLDQGLQFLIQYYNGEERAKGNILERFSAQQFPDLHSELNLSSLELGDSALYFCASSAQVLPLENEQFFGPGTRLTVL.

The table lists this clonotype with a few counts. The V gene is TRBV5-1, the J gene TRBJ1-1; D possibly corresponds to TRBD1 (5 bases). In germline, CDR1 is SGHRS, CDR2 YFSETQ. Trimming took 1 base from V and 0 from J, leaving 10 bases between them. The CDR3 is 15 residues long. Here the CDR3 DNA reads TGCGCCAGCAGCTTGTATGGGGCCATGAACACTGAAGCTTTCTTT. It is translated as CASSLYGAMNTEAFF.

This sequence joins TRBV28 and TRBJ1-2; maybe TRBD1 (5 bases). The V gene's germline CDR1 is MDHEN and CDR2 SYDVKM. This CDR3 spans 15 amino acids. The V end lost 7 bases, the J end lost 4 bases, and 19 bases lay between the germline ends. The CDR3 protein is CASTPPGTLGYGYTF. CDR3 bases: TGTGCCAGCACCCCCCCCGGGACGCTAGGCTATGGCTACACCTTC.

The CDR3 spells CASSLPPIQGVYYGYTF. The CDR3 DNA sequence: TGTGCCAGCAGTTTACCCCCCATACAGGGGGTCTATTATGGCTACACCTTC. V and J are TRBV12-3 or TRBV12-4 and TRBJ1-2; 8 nucleotides align to TRBD1. The CDR3 extends over 17 amino acids. V shed 2 bases, J shed 5 bases, and the junction held 13 bases outside the gene matches.

V is TRBV27 and J is TRBJ2-7; 7 nucleotides match TRBD1. J was trimmed by 3 bases and V by 5 bases; bases with no gene match: 13. This CDR3 spans 16 amino acids. CDR1 is MNHEY, CDR2 SMNVEV, per germline (reference sequence). CDR3 nucleotide sequence: TGTGCCAGCAGTCCAGCGGAAGGGACAGCAAACTACGAGCAGTACTTC. It translates to CASSPAEGTANYEQYF.

Only a few counts were recorded for this clonotype. The chain links TRBV12-3 or TRBV12-4 to TRBJ1-2; 7 bases are a match to TRBD1. The V and J ends lost 6 bases and 9 bases, in that order; junction bases with no gene match: 7. This CDR3 has 12 residues. The CDR3 is CASRLTGFSYTF. The CDR3 DNA is TGTGCCAGCAGACTGACAGGGTTCAGCTACACCTTC.

The gene calls are TRBV20-1 and TRBJ2-1; TRBD1 might be the D (5 bases). The V gene lost 0 bases and the J gene lost 1 base, with 10 bases spanning the gap. This CDR3 is 15 amino acids long. From germline, CDR1 is DFQATT and CDR2 SNEGSKA (reference sequence). The CDR3 DNA sequence: TGCAGTGCTAGAGATTGGGGCGCGTCCTACAATGAGCAGTTCTTC. Protein product: CSARDWGASYNEQFF.

This clonotype appeared once. The V and J genes are TRBV3-1 and TRBJ2-2; 8 bases map to TRBD1. The CDR3 has 16 amino acids. The J segment lost 4 bases and the V segment lost 6 bases, leaving 10 bases of the junction unmatched. Germline V gene lookup returns CDR1 LGHDT and CDR2 YNNKEL (reference sequence). CDR3 region: CASRNQTGASTGELFF. CDR3 in DNA: TGTGCCAGCAGGAATCAGACAGGGGCTAGCACCGGGGAGCTGTTTTTT.

The chain carries TRBV15 and TRBJ2-1; possible D gene TRBD2, 5 bases. The CDR3 contains 17 residues. Per germline, CDR1 LNHNV and CDR2 YYDKDF (reference sequence). Trimming removed 0 bases from V and 4 bases from J, with 16 bases in between. CDR3 protein: CATSRDRRTRTYNEQFF. In nucleotides, the CDR3 is TGTGCCACCAGCAGAGATCGTAGGACTCGTACGTACAATGAGCAGTTCTTC. Looking up the rest from reference TRBV15 and TRBJ2-1 gives the full variable domain: DAMVIQNPRYQVTQFGKPVTLSCSQTLNHNVMYWYQQKSSQAPKLLFHYYDKDFNNEADTPDNFQSRRPNTSFCFLDIRSPGLGDTAMYLCATSRDRRTRTYNEQFFGPGTRLTVL.

This clonotype was seen more than once but under ten times. This chain uses TRBV7-2 with TRBJ2-1; weak D call: TRBD1 (5 bases). This CDR3 spans 14 amino acids. Trimming took off 8 bases at V and 1 base at J, with 12 bases between the two ends. Looked up from germline, CDR1 is SGHTA and CDR2 is FQGNSA. CDR3 sequence reads: CASAIRGSYNEQFF. The CDR3 bases are TGTGCCAGCGCTATTAGGGGTTCCTACAATGAGCAGTTCTTC.

This clonotype was seen more than once but under ten times. J is TRBJ1-2 and V is TRBV15; D ambiguous. V lost 3 bases and J lost 8, with 10 bases in between. The CDR3 contains 12 residues. In germline, CDR1 is LNHNV, CDR2 YYDKDF (reference sequence). As DNA, the CDR3 is TGTGCCACCAGCAGCAACCCTGGGGGCTACACCTTC. Encoded protein: CATSSNPGGYTF.

The chain combines TRBV29-1 with TRBJ2-3; maybe TRBD1 (5 bases). The CDR3 consists of 14 residues. CDR1 and CDR2 from the germline V gene are SQVTM and ANQGSEA. The V and J ends lost 5 bases and 4 bases respectively, with 16 bases between them. The CDR3, as DNA: TGCAGCGTTCCCTTAGGGGTAGACCCAGATACGCAGTATTTT. Residues: CSVPLGVDPDTQYF.

A few counts support this clonotype. V gene TRBV20-1 combines with J gene TRBJ1-5, with TRBD1 matching over 9 bases. The CDR3 totals 17 residues. J was trimmed by 6 bases and V by 3 bases; bases with no gene match: 15. The germline V gene encodes CDR1 DFQATT and CDR2 SNEGSKA (reference sequence). CDR3 residues: CSARPTVGQGWVQPQHF. As DNA, the CDR3 is TGCAGTGCTAGGCCGACAGTTGGACAGGGGTGGGTTCAGCCCCAGCATTTT.

Many counts were recorded for this clonotype. The rearrangement uses TRBV7-2 and TRBJ1-1; D might be TRBD1 (5 bases). Germline lookup yields CDR1 SGHTA and CDR2 FQGNSA. This CDR3 comprises 16 residues. V was cut by 1 base and J by 6 bases, with 18 bases left in between. CDR3 in DNA: TGTGCCAGCAGCTTAGAGTTGGTCTGGAGGGACCCTGAAGCTTTCTTT. Translating it yields CASSLELVWRDPEAFF.

V gene TRBV7-9 combines with J gene TRBJ2-1; TRBD1 matches at 8 bases. With V trimmed by 1 base and J by 6 bases, 2 bases remained unmatched. From germline, CDR1 is SEHNR and CDR2 FQNEAQ (reference sequence). The CDR3 loop spans 14 amino acids. The CDR3 DNA is TGTGCCAGCAGCTTAGGGGACAGGTCCAATGAGCAGTTCTTC. Translated, it gives CASSLGDRSNEQFF.

In nucleotides, the CDR3 is TGTGCCAGCAGTTACTCGGGGACTACCTACGAGCAGTACTTC. This gives the protein CASSYSGTTYEQYF. This chain connects TRBV6-2 or TRBV6-3 to TRBJ2-7; 7 bases are a match to TRBD2. CDR3 length: 14 amino acids. The V segment lost 0 bases and the J segment 2 bases; nucleotides outside the gene matches: 1. The germline CDR1 and CDR2 sequences are MNHEY and SVGEGT.

This clonotype was counted ten times or more. The chain combines TRBV6-6 with TRBJ1-6; D not certain. Trimming pared 0 bases from V and 8 bases from J, leaving 20 bases between. CDR1 and CDR2 from the germline V gene are MNHNY and SVGAGI (reference sequence). The CDR3 extends over 18 amino acids. The CDR3 region has the DNA TGTGCCAGCAGTTACTCCCTCGTCAAGGGCGTGCTCGATTCACCCCTCCACTTT. Its protein is CASSYSLVKGVLDSPLHF.

The chain has TRBV7-2 and TRBJ2-4; possible D gene TRBD2, 5 bases. The CDR3 spans 14 residues. Germline V CDR1 and CDR2: SGHTA, FQGNSA. The ends were cut back, 5 bases at V and 7 bases at J, with 15 bases in the middle. The CDR3 DNA sequence: TGTGCCAGCAGCGCCATAGCGAACACCAACATTCAGTACTTC. Translation gives CASSAIANTNIQYF. The variable domain in full, with the rest retrieved from reference TRBV7-2 and TRBJ2-4, is GAGVSQSPSNKVTEKGKDVELRCDPISGHTALYWYRQSLGQGLEFLIYFQGNSAPDKSGLPSDRFSAERTGGSVSTLTIQRTQQEDSAVYLCASSAIANTNIQYFGAGTRLSVL.

This clonotype was seen once. This sequence joins TRBV13 and TRBJ2-7; D remains unclear. V was trimmed by 4 bases and J by 9 bases, leaving 13 bases between them. Germline V CDR1 and CDR2: PRHDT, FYEKMQ (reference sequence). The CDR3 loop spans 12 amino acids. This chain's CDR3 is CASSSYDPAQYF. In DNA, the CDR3 is TGTGCCAGCAGCTCTTATGACCCTGCGCAGTACTTC.

A few counts support this clonotype. J is TRBJ1-2 and V is TRBV4-1; possibly TRBD1 for D (6 bases). This CDR3 is built from 14 residues. The V end was cut by 4 bases, the J end by 6 bases, with 15 bases between. Germline V gene lookup returns CDR1 MGHRA and CDR2 YSYEKL. The CDR3: CASSLLPYRDGYTF. CDR3 DNA: TGCGCCAGCAGCCTCCTACCCTACAGGGATGGCTACACCTTC.

V and J are TRBV12-3 or TRBV12-4 and TRBJ1-3, with a possible D match to TRBD1 (6 bases). CDR3 size: 17 residues. The V gene lost 1 base and the J gene lost 3 bases, with 16 bases spanning the gap. The CDR3 protein is CASSLEEGGFDGNTIYF. CDR3 DNA sequence: TGTGCCAGCAGTTTAGAAGAAGGGGGATTCGATGGAAACACCATATATTTT.

This sequence joins TRBV27 and TRBJ1-5; tentatively, D is TRBD1 (5 bases). The CDR3 sequence is 16 residues long. Germline V lookup: CDR1 MNHEY, CDR2 SMNVEV (reference sequence). V was cut by 0 bases and J by 4 bases, with 13 bases left in between. CDR3 sequence reads: CASSLSGQVRNQPQHF. For the CDR3, the DNA is TGTGCCAGCAGTTTATCGGGGCAGGTCAGGAATCAGCCCCAGCATTTT.

The chain couples TRBV27 to TRBJ1-1, with a weak D call TRBD1 (5 bases). Germline values: CDR1 MNHEY, CDR2 SMNVEV (reference sequence). Between the trimmed V and J ends, which lost 5 bases and 0 bases, there was a span of 19 bases. The CDR3 consists of 17 residues. This CDR3 is CASSLRAGGALNTEAFF. CDR3 DNA sequence: TGTGCCAGCAGTCTTCGCGCAGGAGGGGCCCTGAACACTGAAGCTTTCTTT.

This clonotype was seen ten or more times. V is TRBV6-2 or TRBV6-3 and J is TRBJ1-2; 9 bases line up with TRBD1. Germline V lookup: CDR1 MNHEY, CDR2 SVGEGT. The V gene end was trimmed by 0 bases and the J gene end by 4 bases; junction bases not matched to a gene: 3. The length of the CDR3 is 15 residues. The chain's CDR3 is CASSYSPGQGYGYTF. Written as DNA, the CDR3 is TGTGCCAGCAGTTACTCGCCGGGACAGGGCTATGGCTACACCTTC.

This sequence joins TRBV9 and TRBJ2-7, with D perhaps TRBD1 (6 bases). The CDR3 is made up of 15 amino acids. Germline CDR1 SGDLS, CDR2 YYNGEE. Trimming removed 4 bases from V and 2 bases from J, with 16 bases in between. CDR3: CASSTGRTAAYEQYF. DNA for the CDR3: TGTGCCAGCAGCACCGGCAGGACAGCCGCCTACGAGCAGTACTTC.

The V and J genes are TRBV4-1 and TRBJ2-7, with D hard to call. The CDR3 has 13 amino acids. V gave up 1 base and J gave up 4 bases, with 8 bases separating them. The germline V gene encodes CDR1 MGHRA and CDR2 YSYEKL. The CDR3 sequence: CASSQGTTYEQYF. The CDR3 nucleotides are TGCGCCAGCAGCCAAGGGACCACATACGAGCAGTACTTC.

The chain has TRBV4-3 and TRBJ1-1; D possibly corresponds to TRBD1 (6 bases). This CDR3 spans 16 amino acids. The V end lost 0 bases, the J end lost 1 base, and 12 bases lay between the germline ends. Germline CDR1 LGHNA, CDR2 YSLEER. The CDR3 DNA reads as TGCGCCAGCAGCCAAGAACTGGACAGACCGAACACTGAAGCTTTCTTT. Amino acids: CASSQELDRPNTEAFF.

This clonotype was seen more than once but under ten times. The chain employs TRBV20-1 and TRBJ1-2, with 9 bases fitting TRBD1. This CDR3 comprises 12 residues. V shed 6 bases, J shed 4 bases, and the junction held 3 bases outside the gene matches. Looked up from germline, CDR1 is DFQATT and CDR2 is SNEGSKA (reference sequence). The CDR3 here is CSAPDRGYGYTF. In nucleotides, the CDR3 is TGCAGTGCCCCGGACAGGGGCTATGGCTACACCTTC.